One and the same sample provided the 21 T cell receptor beta chains below, sequenced in a study of cytomegalovirus exposure and HLA in healthy donors. Generated by immunoSEQ multiplex PCR, the TCRdb table keeps only in-frame clones and is missing some. Of some 110,000 clones listed, about 91% are singletons. Input material: PBMCs. These receptors were collected from a young man in good health and CMV-seronegative.

V gene TRBV27 combines with J gene TRBJ1-4, with a possible D match to TRBD1 (6 bases). The ends were cut back, 5 bases at V and 4 bases at J, with 8 bases in the middle. Germline loops: CDR1 MNHEY, CDR2 SMNVEV (reference sequence). The CDR3 has 13 residues. CDR3 sequence (DNA): TGTGCCAGCAGTCCGGGACATAATGAAAAACTGTTTTTT. This sequence encodes CASSPGHNEKLFF.

V is TRBV11-2 and J is TRBJ2-6; D ambiguous. Germline CDR1 and CDR2: SGHAT and FQNNGV. CDR3 size: 13 residues. CDR3 protein: CATVLSGANVLTF. The CDR3 DNA is TGTGCTACCGTCCTGAGTGGGGCCAACGTCCTGACTTTC. The whole variable domain, filled in from reference TRBV11-2 and TRBJ2-6, reads EAGVAQSPRYKIIEKRQSVAFWCNPISGHATLYWYQQILGQGPKLLIQFQNNGVVDDSQLPKDRFSAERLKGVDSTLKIQPAKLEDSAVYLCATVLSGANVLTFGAGSRLTVL.

V gene TRBV28 combines with J gene TRBJ2-7, with 10 bases that match TRBD2. Germline V gene data show CDR1 as MDHEN and CDR2 as SYDVKM. V shed 2 bases and J 4 bases; nucleotides not matched to a gene: 5. The CDR3 contains 15 residues. In nucleotides, the CDR3 is TGTGCCAGCAGTTTAGGAGCGGGAGGGGGATACGAGCAGTACTTC. Protein: CASSLGAGGGYEQYF.

As DNA, the CDR3 is TGTGCCTCCCGGGGCGGGGGCCTGCACAATGAGCAGTTCTTC. It encodes CASRGGGLHNEQFF. V usage is TRBV28 and J usage is TRBJ2-1, with D perhaps matching TRBD2 (7 bases). This CDR3 is built from 14 residues. Trimming removed 11 bases from V and 5 bases from J, with 19 bases in between. Germline CDR1 is MDHEN and CDR2 is SYDVKM.

The chain employs TRBV9 and TRBJ2-3; a possible D gene is TRBD2 (5 bases). Trimming stripped 0 bases from V and 4 bases from J, with 15 bases between. The germline V gene has CDR1 SGDLS and CDR2 YYNGEE. CDR3 size: 16 residues. The chain's CDR3 is CASSVGSFSGADTQYF. The DNA for the CDR3 is TGTGCCAGCAGCGTAGGTAGTTTCTCCGGGGCAGATACGCAGTATTTT.

The chain combines TRBV6-5 with TRBJ1-2; maybe TRBD1 (6 bases). From germline, CDR1 is MNHEY and CDR2 SVGAGI. The V end was cut by 0 bases, the J end by 2 bases, with 10 bases between. This CDR3 comprises 15 residues. CDR3 nucleotides: TGTGCCAGCAGTTACTCTGGGCAGGGGAACTATGGCTACACCTTC. Its translation: CASSYSGQGNYGYTF.

The V and J genes are TRBV7-9 and TRBJ2-2, with D perhaps matching TRBD2 (6 bases). The CDR3 spans 15 residues. The germline V and J ends were trimmed by 5 bases and 7 bases, with 17 bases remaining between them. Germline loops: CDR1 SEHNR, CDR2 FQNEAQ (reference sequence). The CDR3 DNA follows: TGTGCCAGCAGCCCAGGGACTTCCCCCGACGGGGAGCTGTTTTTT. Its translation is CASSPGTSPDGELFF.

The chain joins TRBV7-7 to TRBJ1-2; D ambiguous. V lost 2 bases to trimming and J lost 10 bases, with 14 bases between them. Germline loops: CDR1 SSHAT, CDR2 FNYEAQ (reference sequence). The CDR3 covers 13 residues. CDR3 sequence reads: CASSLLPASDYTF. CDR3 bases: TGTGCCAGCAGCTTATTACCGGCAAGCGACTACACCTTC.

This sequence joins TRBV11-3 and TRBJ2-7, with 10 bases aligning to TRBD2. The CDR3 loop spans 14 amino acids. With V trimmed by 5 bases and J by 6 bases, 7 bases remained unmatched. The germline V gene has CDR1 SGHNT and CDR2 YENEEA. The CDR3 DNA sequence: TGTGCCAGCAGCCGCCTAGCGGGAGACGGCGAGCAGTACTTC. This encodes CASSRLAGDGEQYF.

The chain carries TRBV4-3 and TRBJ2-7; 9 positions match TRBD1. Germline loops: CDR1 LGHNA, CDR2 YSLEER. Trimming at V came to 0 bases and at J to 3 bases, leaving 6 bases not matched to a gene. CDR3 length: 16 amino acids. The DNA for the CDR3 is TGCGCCAGCAGCCAAGATTTGACAGGGGGATACTACGAGCAGTACTTC. This sequence encodes CASSQDLTGGYYEQYF.

The chain has TRBV7-2 and TRBJ1-1; a possible D gene is TRBD1 (5 bases). CDR3 length equals 15 residues. Germline-derived CDR1 and CDR2 are SGHTA and FQGNSA. Trimming removed 4 bases at V and 6 bases at J, with 18 bases between. This CDR3 is CASSSGGGGGSEAFF. The CDR3 nucleotides are TGTGCCAGCAGCTCTGGGGGGGGAGGTGGGTCTGAAGCTTTCTTT. The entire variable domain, with the rest obtained from reference TRBV7-2 and TRBJ1-1, is as follows: GAGVSQSPSNKVTEKGKDVELRCDPISGHTALYWYRQSLGQGLEFLIYFQGNSAPDKSGLPSDRFSAERTGGSVSTLTIQRTQQEDSAVYLCASSSGGGGGSEAFFGQGTRLTVV.

A remark on this clone: The same CDR3 is also encoded by other DNA sequences in this sample. The rearrangement joins TRBV27 to TRBJ2-7; 12 positions match TRBD2. With 4 bases clipped from V and 2 bases from J, the junction kept 0 bases outside the gene matches. The CDR3 spans 14 residues. Per the germline V gene, CDR1 is MNHEY and CDR2 is SMNVEV (reference sequence). CDR3 bases: TGTGCCAGCAGTTGGACTAGCGGGACCTACGAGCAGTACTTC. Its protein is CASSWTSGTYEQYF.

The rearrangement uses TRBV27 and TRBJ2-3; TRBD2 aligns across 7 bases. Per germline, CDR1 MNHEY and CDR2 SMNVEV (reference sequence). The V gene end was trimmed by 1 base and the J gene end by 6 bases; junction bases not matched to a gene: 10. This CDR3 comprises 16 residues. The CDR3 sequence: CASSLLTSYVIDTQYF. The CDR3 nucleotides are TGTGCCAGCAGTTTATTGACTAGCTATGTTATCGATACGCAGTATTTT.

V and J are TRBV5-4 and TRBJ1-1; D remains unclear. V shed 0 bases and J shed 0 bases, with 9 bases lying between them. The length of the CDR3 is 15 residues. Looked up from germline, CDR1 is SGHNT and CDR2 is YYREEE (reference sequence). CDR3 in DNA: TGTGCCAGCAGCTTGGTTGCGGGCCTGAACACTGAAGCTTTCTTT. Its translation is CASSLVAGLNTEAFF.

This chain joins TRBV30 and TRBJ2-7, with 7 bases fitting TRBD2. CDR1 and CDR2 from the germline V gene are GTSNPN and SVGIG (reference sequence). The CDR3 spans 15 residues. Unmatched junction bases numbered 8, after V lost 0 bases and J lost 3 bases. DNA of the CDR3: TGTGCCTGGAGTGTACTTCCGGGGGGAATCTACGAGCAGTACTTC. Translated: CAWSVLPGGIYEQYF.

The J gene is TRBJ2-7, the V gene TRBV28, with TRBD2 matching 10 bases. Trimming removed 1 base from V and 1 base from J; junction bases left unmatched: 1. Per the germline V gene, CDR1 is MDHEN and CDR2 is SYDVKM. This CDR3 spans 15 amino acids. The chain's CDR3 is CASSLSTSGSYEQYF. CDR3 nucleotide sequence: TGTGCCAGCAGTTTATCGACTAGCGGGTCCTACGAGCAGTACTTC.

The rearrangement uses TRBV7-2 and TRBJ2-3; a weak D match, TRBD1 (5 bases). Germline-derived CDR1 and CDR2 are SGHTA and FQGNSA. The CDR3 length is 13 residues. V lost 1 base and J 5 bases, leaving 7 bases between the germline ends. The CDR3 bases are TGTGCCAGCAGCTTAGTAGGGGAAGATACGCAGTATTTT. Amino acids: CASSLVGEDTQYF.

This clone was observed a few times. The chain has TRBV18 and TRBJ1-1; D possibly corresponds to TRBD1 (5 bases). The V and J ends lost 3 bases and 3 bases respectively, with 11 bases between them. Germline V gives CDR1 KGHSH, CDR2 LQKENI. The CDR3 is 14 amino acids. The chain's CDR3 is CASSPRGADTEAFF. DNA for the CDR3: TGTGCCAGCTCACCTAGGGGCGCCGACACTGAAGCTTTCTTT.

The chain carries TRBV28 and TRBJ1-1; a weak D match, TRBD1 (5 bases). Looked up from germline, CDR1 is MDHEN and CDR2 is SYDVKM. The ends were cut back, 5 bases at V and 3 bases at J, with 22 bases in the middle. This CDR3 spans 17 amino acids. The CDR3, as DNA: TGTGCCAGCAGTCGTTACCCGCGGACATATGAGGACACTGAAGCTTTCTTT. Amino acids: CASSRYPRTYEDTEAFF.

This rearrangement joins TRBV7-8 to TRBJ1-3, with a weak D call TRBD1 (5 bases). There are 16 residues in the CDR3. Between the trimmed V and J ends, which lost 5 bases and 2 bases, there was a span of 16 bases. Germline-derived CDR1 and CDR2 are SGHVS and FQNEAQ. The CDR3 DNA reads TGTGCCAGCAGCCCACACCCACAGGCACCTGGAAACACCATATATTTT. Translated, it gives CASSPHPQAPGNTIYF.

The chain has TRBV5-1 and TRBJ2-5, with D perhaps matching TRBD2 (6 bases). Germline V gene sequence: CDR1 SGHRS, CDR2 YFSETQ. The CDR3 length is 16 residues. V shed 0 bases and J shed 5 bases, with 17 bases lying between them. In DNA form, the CDR3 reads TGCGCCAGCAGCTTGGCCGTATCCCTCGGAGGGGAGACCCAGTACTTC. Translation: CASSLAVSLGGETQYF.